This T cell receptor beta chain was captured by sequencing in a study of beta chain features in type 1 diabetes. CD45RO/CCR7/CD25/CD127/CD95/CD27 sorting isolated CD4+ naive, central memory, regulatory and stem cell-like memory cells. The study, taken as a whole, reports: Shorter TCRB CDR3s, moderately but significantly so, were found in Type 1 diabetes patients in all four CD4+ subsets. Type 1 diabetes patients had fewer VDJ junction insertions and more deletions.

The investigators reverse transcribed all of the isolated RNA, so they sequenced expressed TCRB transcripts. Data came from immunoSEQ multiplex PCR; TCRdb stores just in-frame clones and leaves some out. The sample contains 350,000 or so clones, about 20% of which appear only once. The junction had 6 bases not matched to a gene; V was cut back by 2 bases and J by 5 bases. The CDR3 length is 16 residues. Germline V lookup: CDR1 SGHRS, CDR2 YFSETQ. Details on this clone: Its cognate antigen is unknown.

This clonotype was obtained from a woman aged 18-29 years in good health. The sample taken for sequencing was naive CD4+ T cells from blood. J is TRBJ2-5 and V is TRBV5-1, with 13 bases matching TRBD2. The CDR3 DNA reads as TGCGCCAGCAGCTTCACTAGCGGGAGGGCCCCCGAGACCCAGTACTTC. Its translation is CASSFTSGRAPETQYF.